This entry features one T cell receptor beta chain sequence. Germline loops: CDR1 SGHDT, CDR2 YYEEEE. V lost 4 bases and J 5 bases, leaving 9 bases between the germline ends. The CDR3 runs to 13 residues. The data originate from a study of blood T cell repertoires in COVID-19. Study-level background: Samples taken during acute and convalescent COVID-19 were collected in the United States, Italy and Spain. T cells, B-cell-depleted T cells, or PBMCs provided the cDNA or gDNA that served as material.

Authors' methods: Amplified reference gene primers provided the basis for estimating nucleated cell counts. This table comes from immunoSEQ multiplex PCR, and its TCRdb copy is limited to in-frame clones, with some not included. That table furnishes V, J and clone size, whereas the DNA furnished D and trimming. This sample has roughly 340,000 clones, with around 87% found just once. In Seattle, patients joined the study during active infection and were tracked longitudinally. This rearrangement joins TRBV5-6 to TRBJ1-4; no firm D call. The sequenced material came from peripheral blood. This receptor was obtained from a woman aged 50 to 60 with COVID-19, enrolled during active disease. CDR3 amino acids: CASSVGRNEKLFF. As DNA, the CDR3 is TGTGCCAGCAGCGTGGGCAGGAATGAAAAACTGTTTTTT.